The entry below gives a single T cell receptor beta chain sequence along with its context. What antigen it recognizes has not been identified. Base qualities are missing; no much larger clone stands one base away. Libraries were constructed by PCR. The listed sequencing device is Illumina HiSeq 2500. Unique molecular identifiers were incorporated into TCR beta cDNA libraries to reduce PCR and sequencing biases. Per 1 to 10 million input T cells, roughly 0.5 million cDNA molecules were obtained, such that each molecule approximated one T cell. Patient libraries were prepared and sequenced with the same protocol used for the earlier healthy control dataset. Within a given batch, samples were prepared together, multiplexed and sequenced on the same HiSeq lane. Concerning the study's data processing: Raw barcoded reads were processed with MIGEC, discarding single-read molecular identifier groups before consensus assembly and CDR3 extraction. Clonotype tables were post-analysed with VDJtools, and diversity was normalized by down-sampling all datasets to the smallest sample size. To correct batch-related cross-sample contamination, repertoire overlap clustering matched CDR3 amino acid sequences but not nucleotide sequences. TCRdb cleaned the public reads at Q25 with fastp, built clones with MiXCR and kept in-frame beta chains. Identical CDR3 protein sequences are pooled into one entry, listed with their most common genes and DNA. None of the V and J calls come from the authors' own analysis; TCRdb made them. Across this sample there are about half a million distinct CDR3 sequences, with around 40% seen only once. Around 10% of the sample is in the top ten clones.

This sample is drawn from a study of post-analysis software for immune sequencing data (dated by TCRdb to the mid-2010s). In the study overall: The recorded disease courses included relapsing-remitting, secondary progressive and progressive-relapsing multiple sclerosis, and some patients had no subtype annotation. The patient repertoires were compared against approximately twelve previously published healthy control repertoires obtained from donors aged about 6 to 25 years. A subset of samples was prepared in parallel using single-end sample barcoding, then pooled and co-amplified after Illumina adapter ligation.

TCR beta repertoires were profiled from peripheral blood of some 13 young patients with multiple sclerosis to demonstrate the VDJtools post-analysis software. Multiple sclerosis patients were children and adolescents aged about 6 to 15 years. Broader findings and caveats from the paper: Compared with controls, multiple sclerosis patients had significantly lower normalized Chao1 diversity, a finding suggesting substantial peripheral T-cell clonal expansion. Strong co-clustering of samples prepared in the same batch was shown by direct clustering with F measure, prompting a batch-effect correction. The control group was slightly older than the multiple sclerosis patient group.

The TCR sequence derives from a girl aged 10 to 17 with multiple sclerosis. Sequenced input: blood.

The DNA reads as follows: TGTGCCAGCAGTTTTGTTACTAGCGGCCATAATGAGCAGTTCTTC. It translates as CASSFVTSGHNEQFF. The V and J genes are TRBV28 and TRBJ2-1; 8 middle bases align to TRBD2. CDR1 MDHEN and CDR2 SYDVKM were looked up in the germline V gene. The CDR3, from cysteine to phenylalanine, totals 15 residues. The DNA shown is the 45-base CDR3, in frame from base 1. Trimmed from V: 3 bases; trimmed from J: 7 bases; junction bases lacking a gene match: 8.